The 31 T cell receptor beta chains listed next were all sequenced from one sample in a study of regulatory T cells in long-lasting Graves disease. Arm-PCR of CDR3 regions and iRepertoire HTBI primers were the basis on which TCR beta libraries were built. TCRdb reprocessed the multiplex PCR reads with MiXCR, giving one entry per CDR3 protein. The sample includes about 430,000 distinct CDR3 sequences, roughly a fifth of them seen just once. Time point indicated: persistent/refractory GD, antithyroid drugs over 5 years with positive TRAb. Making the TCR library involved RNA that had been extracted from PBMCs. Material: peripheral blood mononuclear cells (PBMCs), obtained when the disease was refractory, from a patient treated with antithyroid drugs. Source of these receptors: a female donor with Graves disease.

In its sample, this clonotype was seen a few times. The rearrangement uses TRBV14 and TRBJ2-1, with 8 bases matching TRBD1. J gave up 2 bases and V 0 bases, and 6 bases lay outside the gene matches. CDR3 size: 17 residues. From germline, CDR1 is SGHDN and CDR2 FVKESK. The CDR3 DNA follows: TGTGCCAGCAGCCAAGATGGACAGGGAAGGCCCTACAATGAGCAGTTCTTC. Encoded protein: CASSQDGQGRPYNEQFF.

This clonotype has ten or more counts. The rearrangement joins TRBV5-1 to TRBJ1-1; D remains ambiguous. The ends were cut back, 3 bases at V and 11 bases at J, with 14 bases in the middle. CDR1 is SGHRS and CDR2 is YFSETQ in the germline V gene. The CDR3 has 12 residues. The CDR3 bases are TGCGCCAGCAGCTACGGGTCATCCATGGCTTTCTTT. Protein: CASSYGSSMAFF.

This clonotype was recorded a few times. The CDR3 DNA sequence: TGTGCCAGCAGTTTAGGGGACAGGGCTTTTGAGGATCAGCCCCAGCATTTT. The encoded protein is CASSLGDRAFEDQPQHF. The chain combines TRBV12-3 or TRBV12-4 with TRBJ1-5, with 9 bases aligning to TRBD1. J lost 5 bases, V lost 1 base, and 9 bases had no gene match. The CDR3 contains 17 residues.

Many counts were recorded for this clonotype. The chain carries TRBV6-1 and TRBJ1-2; no clear D. Between the trimmed V and J ends, which lost 0 bases and 5 bases, there was a span of 19 bases. Germline V gene lookup returns CDR1 MNHNS and CDR2 SASEGT. The CDR3 contains 17 residues. The CDR3 is CASSEALQRLPQYGYTF. The DNA of the CDR3 is TGTGCCAGCAGTGAAGCGCTTCAACGGTTACCCCAATATGGCTACACCTTC.

This clonotype was seen a handful of times. J is TRBJ1-5 and V is TRBV19; no clear D. The CDR3 loop spans 14 amino acids. V was clipped by 8 bases and J by 5 bases, with 16 bases between them. From germline, CDR1 is LNHDA and CDR2 SQIVND (reference sequence). This CDR3 is CASRPAASDQPQHF. CDR3 nucleotides: TGTGCCAGTCGACCGGCCGCCTCTGATCAGCCCCAGCATTTT.

This chain connects TRBV2 to TRBJ2-2, with 10 bases aligning to TRBD2. Germline-derived CDR1 and CDR2 are SNHLY and FYNNEI. This CDR3 has 17 amino acids. The junction had 12 bases not matched to a gene; V was cut back by 7 bases and J by 4 bases. The DNA for the CDR3 is TGTGCCAGCACAGCAGTGGGGACTAGCGCATCCACCGGGGAGCTGTTTTTT. Translation: CASTAVGTSASTGELFF.

The rearrangement links TRBV12-3 or TRBV12-4 to TRBJ1-5; no clear D. CDR3 size: 13 residues. V lost 3 bases to trimming and J lost 6 bases, with 9 bases between them. The DNA for the CDR3 is TGTGCCAGCAGTTTGGGCAGTTTTCAGCCCCAGCATTTT. Protein sequence: CASSLGSFQPQHF.

This chain connects TRBV5-1 to TRBJ2-4, with 9 bases identical to TRBD1. Germline V CDR1 and CDR2: SGHRS, YFSETQ. The CDR3 has 14 residues. With 5 bases clipped from V and 8 bases from J, the junction kept 8 bases outside the gene matches. DNA of the CDR3: TGCGCCAGCAGACACCGGACAGGGGAGGACATTCAGTACTTC. It is translated as CASRHRTGEDIQYF.

This clonotype was recorded many times. The chain links TRBV20-1 to TRBJ1-4; D possibly corresponds to TRBD1 (5 bases). This CDR3 spans 17 amino acids. Germline lookup yields CDR1 DFQATT and CDR2 SNEGSKA (reference sequence). The V and J ends lost 1 base and 0 bases respectively, with 15 bases between them. The CDR3 region has the DNA TGCAGTGCTAGAGGGGACGGAGGACATGCAACTAATGAAAAACTGTTTTTT. Amino acids: CSARGDGGHATNEKLFF.

This clonotype was seen at least ten times. The chain employs TRBV20-1 and TRBJ1-2; 9 nucleotides line up with TRBD1. Germline values: CDR1 DFQATT, CDR2 SNEGSKA (reference sequence). The trim removed 0 bases at V and 5 bases at J, leaving 10 bases unmatched. CDR3 length equals 16 residues. The CDR3 DNA follows: TGCAGTGCTAGAGATTCTCTACGCGGACAGGGGTATGGCTACACCTTC. Its protein is CSARDSLRGQGYGYTF.

The sample holds many counts of this clonotype. The chain uses TRBV2 and TRBJ1-4, with D unresolved. V dropped 1 base and J dropped 8 bases, with 8 bases sitting between them. Germline values: CDR1 SNHLY, CDR2 FYNNEI. The CDR3 has 13 residues. CDR3 bases: TGTGCCAGCAGTGAAGGGAACGGAGAAAAACTGTTTTTT. Amino acids: CASSEGNGEKLFF.

The chain recombines TRBV11-2 with TRBJ2-5; TRBD2 matches at 11 bases. The CDR3 is 18 residues long. Germline V lookup: CDR1 SGHAT, CDR2 FQNNGV. V dropped 1 base and J dropped 5; count of bases not matched to a gene: 12. CDR3 region: CASSLGTLTSGIGETQYF. CDR3 bases: TGTGCCAGCAGCTTAGGCACGCTGACTAGCGGGATTGGGGAGACCCAGTACTTC. The complete variable domain, with remaining parts taken from reference TRBV11-2 and TRBJ2-5, reads EAGVAQSPRYKIIEKRQSVAFWCNPISGHATLYWYQQILGQGPKLLIQFQNNGVVDDSQLPKDRFSAERLKGVDSTLKIQPAKLEDSAVYLCASSLGTLTSGIGETQYFGPGTRLLVL.

This clonotype occurred a few times. A far larger clone differs by one base, so this is likely a read error. This chain connects TRBV7-9 to TRBJ2-5, with D unresolved. Germline V gene sequence: CDR1 SEHNR, CDR2 FQNEAQ (reference sequence). Trimming took 1 base from V and 2 from J, leaving 5 bases between them. The CDR3 consists of 13 residues. The CDR3 DNA reads as TGTGCCAGCAGCTTAGGATGGCAAGAGACCCAGTACTTC. The encoded protein is CASSLGWQETQYF.

This clonotype has ten or more counts. The V gene is TRBV2, the J gene TRBJ2-7; 8 bases line up with TRBD2. CDR1 and CDR2 (germline): SNHLY, FYNNEI. Germline trimming cut 8 bases from V and 6 bases from J; bases unmatched to any gene: 15. CDR3 length equals 15 residues. DNA of the CDR3: TGTGCCAGCGCCCCCCAAGTAGCGGGATTTAGCGAGCAGTACTTC. Residues: CASAPQVAGFSEQYF.

This clonotype was detected ten times or more. V is TRBV12-3 or TRBV12-4 and J is TRBJ1-4, with 10 bases matching TRBD1. V dropped 6 bases and J dropped 5; count of bases not matched to a gene: 3. The CDR3 contains 14 residues. CDR3 residues: CASRRTGGNEKLFF. Here the CDR3 DNA reads TGTGCCAGCAGGAGGACAGGGGGGAATGAAAAACTGTTTTTT.

The chain is built from TRBV13 and TRBJ2-2; D uncertain. This CDR3 spans 13 amino acids. Trimming removed 8 bases at V and 0 bases at J, with 7 bases between. Germline values: CDR1 PRHDT, CDR2 FYEKMQ (reference sequence). For the CDR3, the DNA is TGTGCCAGCGTGGGTTCGAACACCGGGGAGCTGTTTTTT. Amino acid sequence: CASVGSNTGELFF.

The chain links TRBV7-3 to TRBJ2-1; D is ambiguous. This CDR3 region has 12 residues. With 4 bases removed from V and 10 bases from J, the gap between germline ends came to 11 bases. The germline V gene has CDR1 SGHTA and CDR2 FQGTGA. CDR3 sequence (DNA): TGTGCCAGCAGCTCGGCGGTTGGAGAGCAGTTCTTC. The encoded protein is CASSSAVGEQFF.

This clonotype was picked up a small number of times. V is TRBV6-1 and J is TRBJ1-1, with D unclear. The germline V gene encodes CDR1 MNHNS and CDR2 SASEGT. Trimming stripped 2 bases from V and 4 bases from J, with 20 bases between. The CDR3 totals 17 residues. The CDR3 reads CASSESDGLSGSTEAFF. The CDR3 nucleotides are TGTGCCAGCAGTGAATCGGATGGGTTGAGTGGGTCCACTGAAGCTTTCTTT.

This clonotype was detected only a few times. V is TRBV28 and J is TRBJ2-3, with D possibly being TRBD1 or TRBD2 (6 bases each). CDR1 MDHEN and CDR2 SYDVKM come from the germline V gene. The germline V and J ends were trimmed by 3 bases and 2 bases, with 12 bases remaining between them. The CDR3 totals 15 residues. The CDR3 DNA is TGTGCCAGCAGTTTGGGGGCGGGGTACACAGATACGCAGTATTTT. Translated, it gives CASSLGAGYTDTQYF.

This chain uses TRBV30 with TRBJ1-1; D is unresolved. With 0 bases removed from V and 1 base from J, the gap between germline ends came to 6 bases. The CDR3 covers 13 residues. Germline V gene lookup returns CDR1 GTSNPN and CDR2 SVGIG (reference sequence). The CDR3 nucleotides read TGTGCCTGGAGTGTAGTTAAGAACACTGAAGCTTTCTTT. Translation: CAWSVVKNTEAFF.

The V gene is TRBV3-1, the J gene TRBJ1-3; unclear D gene. The CDR3 runs to 15 residues. V was shortened by 0 bases and J by 0 bases, with 6 bases between the two germline ends. Germline V gives CDR1 LGHDT, CDR2 YNNKEL (reference sequence). CDR3 nucleotides: TGTGCCAGCAGCCAAGATTGGAGCTCTGGAAACACCATATATTTT. This gives the protein CASSQDWSSGNTIYF.

The table lists this clonotype with many counts. The rearrangement links TRBV20-1 to TRBJ1-2; possible D gene TRBD1, 5 bases. V gave up 4 bases and J gave up 4 bases, with 16 bases separating them. Germline CDR1 and CDR2: DFQATT and SNEGSKA (reference sequence). This CDR3 contains 14 residues. CDR3 in DNA: TGCAGTGCTACTTTTGCCAGGGCTTTCTATGGCTACACCTTC. It is translated as CSATFARAFYGYTF.

This clonotype occurred a few times. V is TRBV7-9 and J is TRBJ1-2; tentative D call: TRBD1 (5 bases). The CDR3 spans 15 residues. V lost 1 base, J lost 5 bases, and 14 bases lay in between. The V gene's germline CDR1 is SEHNR and CDR2 FQNEAQ (reference sequence). The CDR3 here is CASSLGRGRMYGYTF. The CDR3 nucleotides are TGTGCCAGCAGCTTAGGGAGGGGCCGGATGTATGGCTACACCTTC.

This clonotype has a count of ten or more. V usage is TRBV28 and J usage is TRBJ1-2; weak D call: TRBD1 (5 bases). This CDR3 spans 17 amino acids. Germline CDR1 is MDHEN and CDR2 is SYDVKM. V was clipped by 3 bases and J by 7 bases, with 24 bases between them. The CDR3 nucleotides read TGTGCCAGCAGTTTCCCCGGGGCGATTGTGGGAGGTGGTGGCTACACCTTC. Protein: CASSFPGAIVGGGGYTF.

Points on this clonotype: This may be a read error: a much more frequent sequence differs by one nucleotide. The CDR3 DNA sequence: TGTGCCGGCAGCTCTTGGACAGGCCCTTGGGGCTACACCTTC. Protein: CAGSSWTGPWGYTF. J is TRBJ1-2 and V is TRBV11-2; TRBD1 matches 7 bases. This CDR3 is 14 amino acids long. Germline-derived CDR1 and CDR2 are SGHAT and FQNNGV.

This clonotype occurred many times. The chain links TRBV6-5 to TRBJ1-5; D unresolved. Germline CDR1 MNHEY, CDR2 SVGAGI. Trimming left V 4 bases short and J 7 bases short, with 17 bases between. There are 15 residues in the CDR3. The CDR3 reads CASSSLEGLGQPQHF. Here the CDR3 DNA reads TGTGCCAGCAGTTCCCTCGAGGGTTTGGGCCAGCCCCAGCATTTT.

This clonotype was observed many times. V usage is TRBV2 and J usage is TRBJ1-1; D is undetermined. CDR1 and CDR2 from the germline V gene are SNHLY and FYNNEI. Trimming took 6 bases from V and 1 from J, leaving 12 bases between them. This CDR3 spans 14 amino acids. The chain's CDR3 is CASSQGGRNTEAFF. The CDR3 DNA reads TGTGCCAGCAGCCAAGGCGGACGGAACACTGAAGCTTTCTTT.

This clonotype was found many times. The chain is built from TRBV2 and TRBJ2-6, with D maybe TRBD2 (6 bases). With 5 bases removed from V and 1 base from J, the gap between germline ends came to 15 bases. The germline gives CDR1 SNHLY, CDR2 FYNNEI. This CDR3 has 17 residues. The CDR3 sequence is CASSLRGGQSGANVLTF. The CDR3 DNA follows: TGTGCCAGCAGTCTCCGGGGAGGTCAGTCTGGGGCCAACGTCCTGACTTTC.

This clonotype has ten or more counts. The V call is TRBV10-2, the J call TRBJ2-7, with D perhaps matching TRBD2 (6 bases). The CDR3 runs to 14 residues. CDR1 WSHSY and CDR2 SAAADI come from the germline V gene. The V gene lost 3 bases and the J gene lost 4 bases, with 13 bases spanning the gap. CDR3 sequence reads: CASSDHRGTYEQYF. In DNA, the CDR3 is TGCGCCAGCAGTGACCACAGAGGGACTTACGAGCAGTACTTC.

In this sample, this clonotype turned up a few times. The genes are TRBV27 and TRBJ2-5, with 8 bases lining up with TRBD2. The V segment lost 5 bases and the J segment 4 bases; nucleotides outside the gene matches: 6. This CDR3 region has 14 residues. From germline, CDR1 is MNHEY and CDR2 SMNVEV (reference sequence). In nucleotides, the CDR3 is TGTGCCAGCAGTGCCAGCGGGAGAGGAGAGACCCAGTACTTC. It codes for CASSASGRGETQYF.

The gene calls are TRBV13 and TRBJ2-7, with no clear D. CDR1 is PRHDT, CDR2 FYEKMQ, per germline (reference sequence). V was pared by 2 bases and J by 0 bases, with 11 bases between. The CDR3 has 15 amino acids. DNA for the CDR3: TGTGCCAGCAGCTTACAACCAATCAGCTCCTACGAGCAGTACTTC. Its translation: CASSLQPISSYEQYF.